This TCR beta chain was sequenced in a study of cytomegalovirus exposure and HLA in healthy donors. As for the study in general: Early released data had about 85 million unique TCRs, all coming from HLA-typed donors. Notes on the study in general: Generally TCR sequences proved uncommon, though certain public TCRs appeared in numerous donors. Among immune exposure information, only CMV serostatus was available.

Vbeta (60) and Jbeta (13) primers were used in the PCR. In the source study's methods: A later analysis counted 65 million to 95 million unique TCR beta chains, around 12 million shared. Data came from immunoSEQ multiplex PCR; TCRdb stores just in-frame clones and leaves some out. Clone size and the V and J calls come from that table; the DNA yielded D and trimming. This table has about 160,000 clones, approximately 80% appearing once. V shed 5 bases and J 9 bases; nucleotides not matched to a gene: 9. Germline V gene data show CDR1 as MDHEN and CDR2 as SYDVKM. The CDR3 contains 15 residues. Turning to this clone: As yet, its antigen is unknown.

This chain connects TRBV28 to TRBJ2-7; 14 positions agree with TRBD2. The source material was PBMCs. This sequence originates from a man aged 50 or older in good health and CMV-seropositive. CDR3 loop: CASSTGTSGRKGQYF. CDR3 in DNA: TGTGCCAGCAGTACCGGGACTAGCGGGAGAAAGGGGCAGTACTTC.